This TCR beta chain was profiled in a study of Ad26.COV2.S vaccination and SARS-CoV-2 variants. The treatment here: 15 to 20 received Ad26.COV2.S at low or high dose, single or two shots; roughly five received placebo; per-sample allocation not given. Day 63 after the first vaccine or placebo injection was the time point for sampling. Profiling relied on immunoSEQ multiplex PCR, and the TCRdb table lists in-frame clones only, not all of them. Counted here are about 460,000 clones, 89% occurring once; the ten biggest clones make up about 1.5%. The sequence was collected from a person aged 18-60 years who received the Ad26.COV2.S COVID-19 vaccine or a placebo. Material: peripheral blood, obtained in a trial of Ad26.COV2.S vaccine versus placebo.

Here the CDR3 DNA reads TGTGCCAGCAGCTTGGCCGGTGGCAACCAAGAGACCCAGTACTTC. Its translation is CASSLAGGNQETQYF. The J gene is TRBJ2-5, the V gene TRBV5-4; no firm D call. V was shortened by 0 bases and J by 0 bases, with 9 bases between the two germline ends. Germline V gene data show CDR1 as SGHNT and CDR2 as YYREEE (reference sequence). The CDR3 spans 15 residues. The entire variable domain, with the rest obtained from reference TRBV5-4 and TRBJ2-5, is as follows: ETGVTQSPTHLIKTRGQQVTLRCSSQSGHNTVSWYQQALGQGPQFIFQYYREEENGRGNFPPRFSGLQFPNYSSELNVNALELDDSALYLCASSLAGGNQETQYFGPGTRLLVL.